The 22 T cell receptor beta chains reported below all come from one sample, sequenced in a study of blood T cell repertoires in COVID-19. Data came from immunoSEQ multiplex PCR; TCRdb stores just in-frame clones and leaves some out. The sample has about 200,000 clones, 82% seen once. The sequenced material came from PBMCs or T cells enriched from blood (not recorded which). These receptors were taken from a woman aged 55-70 years with acute COVID-19.

J is TRBJ1-4 and V is TRBV21-1. TRBV21-1 is designated a pseudogene. This CDR3 is 15 amino acids long. This CDR3 reads CASSKDREPNEKLFF. In DNA, the CDR3 is TGTGCCAGCAGCAAAGATCGGGAGCCTAATGAAAAACTGTTTTTT.

This chain links TRBV19 with TRBJ1-2; D not resolved. V lost 0 bases, J lost 4 bases, and 18 bases lay in between. Germline V lookup: CDR1 LNHDA, CDR2 SQIVND (reference sequence). The length of the CDR3 is 17 residues. The CDR3 spells CASSIDLTVPLLYGYTF. The CDR3 coding sequence is TGTGCCAGTAGTATAGATCTTACAGTTCCTCTTCTCTATGGCTACACCTTC.

V usage is TRBV3-1 (or the pseudogene TRBV3-2) and J usage is TRBJ2-5; tentatively, D is TRBD2 (6 bases). Trimming cost V 0 bases and J 5 bases, with 16 bases left between them. In germline, CDR1 is LGHDT, CDR2 YNNKEL (reference sequence). The CDR3 sequence is 16 residues long. CDR3 region: CASSQDWGVTVETQYF. The CDR3 nucleotides read TGTGCCAGCAGCCAAGATTGGGGGGTTACGGTTGAGACCCAGTACTTC.

The CDR3 DNA reads TGTGCCAGCAGTTTGGCGGTGGGAGCCCAAAACTATGGCTACACCTTC. Its translation: CASSLAVGAQNYGYTF. The chain joins TRBV28 to TRBJ1-2; no clear D. CDR3 size: 16 residues. Germline CDR1 and CDR2: MDHEN and SYDVKM. The ends were cut back, 3 bases at V and 2 bases at J, with 16 bases in the middle.

The chain has TRBV30 and TRBJ2-7, with TRBD2 matching over 11 bases. V shed 7 bases, J shed 6 bases, and the junction held 11 bases outside the gene matches. From germline, CDR1 is GTSNPN and CDR2 SVGIG (reference sequence). The CDR3 has 14 residues. CDR3 region: CALLSSGRASEQYF. Here the CDR3 DNA reads TGTGCCTTATTAAGTAGCGGGAGGGCCTCCGAGCAGTACTTC.

The J gene is TRBJ2-5, the V gene TRBV11-2; D might be TRBD1 (5 bases). Germline CDR1 reads SGHAT; CDR2 reads FQNNGV. V was shortened by 5 bases and J by 5 bases, with 15 bases between the two germline ends. The CDR3 is 14 residues long. CDR3 in DNA: TGTGCCAGCAGCGCCCCCCAGGGTTGGGAGACCCAGTACTTC. This sequence encodes CASSAPQGWETQYF.

The J gene is TRBJ1-3, the V gene TRBV19, with no clear D. The length of the CDR3 is 15 residues. V dropped 3 bases and J dropped 1 base, with 10 bases sitting between them. Germline CDR1 LNHDA, CDR2 SQIVND (reference sequence). CDR3 sequence (DNA): TGTGCCAGTAGTATCCAGGCGATATCTGGAAACACCATATATTTT. As protein: CASSIQAISGNTIYF.

The J gene is TRBJ2-3, the V gene TRBV9; no clear D. Germline V CDR1 and CDR2: SGDLS, YYNGEE. This CDR3 contains 12 residues. Trimming shortened V by 0 bases and J by 6 bases, and 5 bases separated the two germline ends. This CDR3 is CASSVVGDTQYF. The CDR3 region has the DNA TGTGCCAGCAGCGTAGTGGGCGATACGCAGTATTTT.

In this sample, this clone turned up a few times. This chain connects TRBV10-1 to TRBJ2-1; D not certain. The germline gives CDR1 WNHNN, CDR2 SYGVQD (reference sequence). The CDR3 runs 15 residues. V was trimmed by 2 bases and J by 0 bases, leaving 8 bases between them. In DNA, the CDR3 is TGCGCCAGCAGTGAGATTGCGAGCTCCTACAATGAGCAGTTCTTC. It is translated as CASSEIASSYNEQFF.

The chain joins TRBV12-3 or TRBV12-4 to TRBJ2-5; 8 nucleotides align to TRBD2. The CDR3 loop spans 13 amino acids. V dropped 5 bases and J dropped 5; count of bases not matched to a gene: 4. CDR3 protein: CASSGLAKETQYF. The CDR3 DNA follows: TGTGCCAGCAGTGGACTAGCCAAGGAGACCCAGTACTTC.

The gene calls are TRBV7-8 and TRBJ2-3, with 9 bases fitting TRBD2. Trimming cost V 1 base and J 0 bases; bases outside gene matches: 11. This CDR3 comprises 19 residues. The germline CDR1 and CDR2 sequences are SGHVS and FQNEAQ. The CDR3 DNA follows: TGTGCCAGCAGCTTAGAACCCAACGGCGCGGGGGGGAGCACAGATACGCAGTATTTT. It encodes CASSLEPNGAGGSTDTQYF. The full variable domain, completed using reference TRBV7-8 and TRBJ2-3, is GAGVSQSPRYKVAKRGQDVALRCDPISGHVSLFWYQQALGQGPEFLTYFQNEAQLDKSGLPSDRFFAERPEGSVSTLKIQRTQQEDSAVYLCASSLEPNGAGGSTDTQYFGPGTRLTVL.

This clone appeared once. This chain links TRBV18 with TRBJ1-4; D is unclear. This CDR3 region has 16 residues. The V gene's germline CDR1 is KGHSH and CDR2 LQKENI. With 1 base removed from V and 3 bases from J, the gap between germline ends came to 12 bases. The CDR3 spells CASSPRRPGSNEKLFF. The CDR3 nucleotides read TGTGCCAGCTCACCACGGCGGCCGGGGTCTAATGAAAAACTGTTTTTT. Supplemented by reference TRBV18 and TRBJ1-4, the full variable domain reads NAGVMQNPRHLVRRRGQEARLRCSPMKGHSHVYWYRQLPEEGLKFMVYLQKENIIDESGMPKERFSAEFPKEGPSILRIQQVVRGDSAAYFCASSPRRPGSNEKLFFGSGTQLSVL.

V usage is TRBV19 and J usage is TRBJ1-2; 7 bases fit TRBD1. The CDR3 totals 17 residues. Trimming removed 5 bases from V and 7 bases from J; junction bases left unmatched: 19. Germline CDR1 LNHDA, CDR2 SQIVND (reference sequence). This chain's CDR3 is CASSPERWDSGAAGYTF. CDR3 sequence (DNA): TGTGCCAGTAGTCCAGAGAGATGGGACAGCGGAGCAGCTGGCTACACCTTC.

J is TRBJ2-3 and V is TRBV5-4; 12 positions match TRBD2. The CDR3 totals 16 residues. V trimming: 4 bases; J trimming: 1 base; junction bases outside the gene matches: 4. CDR1 is SGHNT, CDR2 YYREEE, per germline (reference sequence). In DNA, the CDR3 is TGTGCCAGCAGCCAACGGACTAGCGGGGGCACAGATACGCAGTATTTT. Protein: CASSQRTSGGTDTQYF.

V is TRBV7-2 and J is TRBJ1-6, with D tentatively TRBD1 (5 bases). This CDR3 has 15 residues. V lost 3 bases, J lost 8 bases, and 14 bases lay in between. Per germline, CDR1 SGHTA and CDR2 FQGNSA. The CDR3 is CASSFRTLGHSPLHF. The CDR3 nucleotides read TGTGCCAGCAGCTTCCGGACGTTGGGGCATTCACCCCTCCACTTT.

The rearrangement joins TRBV4-3 to TRBJ2-7, with TRBD2 as a possible D gene (5 bases). CDR1 is LGHNA and CDR2 is YSLEER in the germline V gene. The CDR3 runs to 15 residues. V was cut by 3 bases and J by 0 bases, with 12 bases left in between. The DNA of the CDR3 is TGCGCCAGCAGCCACCACCGGGGTGCCTCCTACGAGCAGTACTTC. Protein sequence: CASSHHRGASYEQYF.

The CDR3 DNA follows: TGTGCCAGCAGTTTATTCCCCGCCGAGGGAGGCTACAATGAGCAGTTCTTC. Protein product: CASSLFPAEGGYNEQFF. This rearrangement joins TRBV27 to TRBJ2-1; possibly TRBD2 for D (6 bases). The V end lost 1 base, the J end lost 3 bases, and 16 bases lay between the germline ends. Germline V lookup: CDR1 MNHEY, CDR2 SMNVEV (reference sequence). The CDR3 spans 17 residues.

This clone was seen only a few times. This chain connects TRBV2 to TRBJ2-2; tentatively, D is TRBD2 (6 bases). The ends were cut back, 2 bases at V and 6 bases at J, with 22 bases in the middle. The CDR3 is made up of 18 amino acids. CDR1 and CDR2 from the germline V gene are SNHLY and FYNNEI. The CDR3 region is CASSERLLAPLLAGELFF. CDR3 nucleotide sequence: TGTGCCAGCAGTGAAAGGCTCCTAGCGCCCCTCTTGGCCGGGGAGCTGTTTTTT.

This sequence joins TRBV7-6 and TRBJ2-1; the D gene is possibly TRBD1 (6 bases). The CDR3 extends over 16 amino acids. The V and J ends lost 7 bases and 0 bases respectively, with 16 bases between them. Germline lookup yields CDR1 SGHVS and CDR2 FNYEAQ. The DNA for the CDR3 is TGTGCCAGCACCCTGGACCGGACAGCCTCCTACAATGAGCAGTTCTTC. It translates to CASTLDRTASYNEQFF.

V usage is TRBV25-1 and J usage is TRBJ2-1; possible D gene TRBD2, 5 bases. The CDR3 totals 12 residues. The V gene lost 9 bases and the J gene lost 11 bases, with 17 bases spanning the gap. The V gene's germline CDR1 is MGHDK and CDR2 SYGVNS. CDR3 nucleotide sequence: TGTGCCAGTACTTTCCCAGGCGGGCAGCAGTTCTTC. It yields the protein CASTFPGGQQFF.

The rearrangement uses TRBV19 and TRBJ2-7; 9 positions agree with TRBD2. CDR1 is LNHDA and CDR2 is SQIVND in the germline V gene (reference sequence). After removal of 4 bases from V and 1 base from J, the junction contained 8 bases not matched to a gene. This CDR3 contains 16 residues. The DNA of the CDR3 is TGTGCCAGTAGTACCCAAGCGGGAGGCGGGTCCTACGAGCAGTACTTC. Translation gives CASSTQAGGGSYEQYF. The full variable domain, with the rest looked up from reference TRBV19 and TRBJ2-7, is DGGITQSPKYLFRKEGQNVTLSCEQNLNHDAMYWYRQDPGQGLRLIYYSQIVNDFQKGDIAEGYSVSREKKESFPLTVTSAQKNPTAFYLCASSTQAGGGSYEQYFGPGTRLTVT.

This clone was recorded once. V usage is TRBV5-1 and J usage is TRBJ2-1; 8 bases are a match to TRBD1. Germline CDR1 and CDR2: SGHRS and YFSETQ. V lost 6 bases to trimming and J lost 7 bases; unmatched junction nucleotides: 12. CDR3 length: 15 residues. This chain's CDR3 is CASIPGQGGWNEQFF. DNA for the CDR3: TGCGCCAGCATCCCTGGACAGGGCGGTTGGAATGAGCAGTTCTTC.